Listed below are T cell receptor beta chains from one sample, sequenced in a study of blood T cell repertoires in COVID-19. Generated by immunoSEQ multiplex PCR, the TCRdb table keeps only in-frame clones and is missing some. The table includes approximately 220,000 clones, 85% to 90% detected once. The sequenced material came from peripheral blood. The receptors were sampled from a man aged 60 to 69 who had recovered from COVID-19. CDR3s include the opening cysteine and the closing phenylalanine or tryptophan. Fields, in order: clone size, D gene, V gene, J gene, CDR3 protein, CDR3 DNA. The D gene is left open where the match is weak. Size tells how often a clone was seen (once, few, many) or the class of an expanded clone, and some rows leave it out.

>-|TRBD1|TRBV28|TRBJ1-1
CASRGQGRNTEAFF
TGTGCCAGCAGGGGACAGGGGCGGAACACTGAAGCTTTCTTT
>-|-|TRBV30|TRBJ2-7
CAWRSGVLDEQYF
TGTGCCTGGAGATCCGGGGTTCTTGACGAGCAGTACTTC
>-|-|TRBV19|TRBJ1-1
CASTVPGGLNTEAFF
TGTGCCAGTACAGTCCCGGGGGGCCTGAACACTGAAGCTTTCTTT
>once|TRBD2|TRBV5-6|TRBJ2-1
CASMRAGGYNEQFF
TGTGCCAGCATGCGGGCGGGGGGGTACAATGAGCAGTTCTTC
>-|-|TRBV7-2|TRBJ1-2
CASSLGRGAGYGYTF
TGTGCCAGCAGCTTAGGTCGGGGGGCCGGCTATGGCTACACCTTC
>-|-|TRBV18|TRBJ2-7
CASSRGQSEQYF
TGTGCCAGCTCACGTGGACAATCCGAGCAGTACTTC
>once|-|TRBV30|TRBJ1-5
CAWNQGISNQPQHF
TGTGCCTGGAATCAGGGAATCAGCAATCAGCCCCAGCATTTT
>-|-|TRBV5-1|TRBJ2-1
CASSLGNSPAYNEQFF
TGCGCCAGCAGCTTGGGAAATAGCCCAGCCTACAATGAGCAGTTCTTC
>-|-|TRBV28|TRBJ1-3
CASSLRSGISGTIYF
TGTGCCAGCAGTTTAAGGAGCGGGATCTCCGGGACCATATATTTT
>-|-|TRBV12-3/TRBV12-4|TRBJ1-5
CASSLEGSPPQHF
TGTGCCAGCAGTTTGGAGGGTTCTCCGCCCCAGCATTTT
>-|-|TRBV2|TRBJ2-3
CASSPSFEDTQYF
TGTGCCAGCAGTCCTAGCTTTGAAGATACGCAGTATTTT
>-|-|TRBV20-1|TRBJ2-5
CSAVRGETQYF
TGCAGTGCTGTCAGGGGTGAGACCCAGTACTTC
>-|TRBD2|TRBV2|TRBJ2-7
CASSRTSGGPYEQYF
TGTGCCAGCAGTCGGACTAGCGGGGGACCCTACGAGCAGTACTTC
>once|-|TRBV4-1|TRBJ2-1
CASSQSGVTYNEQFF
TGCGCCAGCAGCCAGTCAGGGGTAACCTACAATGAGCAGTTCTTC
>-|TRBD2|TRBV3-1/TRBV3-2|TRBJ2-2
CASSPLAGGTGGELFF
TGTGCCAGCAGCCCACTAGCGGGGGGTACAGGCGGGGAGCTGTTTTTT
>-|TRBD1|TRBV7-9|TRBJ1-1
CASSFRDSYFTTEAFF
TGTGCCAGCAGCTTCAGGGACAGTTATTTTACCACTGAAGCTTTCTTT
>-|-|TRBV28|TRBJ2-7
CASNTGLPSEQYF
TGTGCCAGCAACACAGGGCTCCCTTCCGAGCAGTACTTC
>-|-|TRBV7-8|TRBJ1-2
CASSLALPTEGYTF
TGTGCCAGCAGCTTAGCGTTGCCTACGGAGGGCTACACCTTC
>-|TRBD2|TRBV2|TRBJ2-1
CASTFGTSGVKQFF
TGTGCCAGCACCTTTGGGACTAGCGGGGTTAAGCAGTTCTTC
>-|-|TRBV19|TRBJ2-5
CASSISGRFQETQYF
TGTGCCAGTAGTATTAGCGGACGGTTTCAAGAGACCCAGTACTTC
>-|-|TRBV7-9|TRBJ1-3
CASSKRESSGNTIYF
TGTGCCAGCAGCAAAAGGGAGAGCTCTGGAAACACCATATATTTT
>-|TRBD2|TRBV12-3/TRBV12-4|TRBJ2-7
CASRASGAREQYF
TGTGCCAGCAGGGCTAGCGGGGCGAGAGAGCAGTACTTC
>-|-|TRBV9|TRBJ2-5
CASSSSGVLRETQYF
TGTGCCAGCAGCTCGTCAGGGGTCCTTCGGGAGACCCAGTACTTC
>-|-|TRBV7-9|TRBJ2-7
CASSLVRQDDEQYF
TGTGCCAGCAGCTTAGTCCGACAGGACGACGAGCAGTACTTC
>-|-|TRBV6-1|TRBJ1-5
CASSDDSARAGNQPQHF
TGTGCCAGCAGTGACGATTCGGCCAGGGCGGGCAATCAGCCCCAGCATTTT
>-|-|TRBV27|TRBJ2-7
CASNSLVQGPDEQYF
TGTGCCAGCAATTCCCTTGTGCAGGGTCCTGACGAGCAGTACTTC
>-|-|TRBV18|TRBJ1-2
CASSPAGQGYTF
TGTGCCAGCTCACCAGCAGGGCAGGGCTACACCTTC
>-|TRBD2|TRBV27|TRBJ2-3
CASSLLTSRDTQYF
TGTGCCAGCAGTTTATTGACTAGCAGAGATACGCAGTATTTT
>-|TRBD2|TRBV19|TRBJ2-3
CASSKRDPSTDTQYF
TGTGCCAGTAGTAAGCGGGACCCTAGCACAGATACGCAGTATTTT
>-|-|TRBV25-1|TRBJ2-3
CASQRGSLADTQYF
TGTGCCAGCCAGAGAGGGAGCTTAGCAGATACGCAGTATTTT
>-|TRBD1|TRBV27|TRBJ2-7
CASTRTGNHYEQYF
TGTGCCAGCACTCGGACAGGGAACCACTACGAGCAGTACTTC
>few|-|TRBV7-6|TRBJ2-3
CASSLGSLTSTDTQYF
TGTGCCAGCAGCTTAGGGTCCCTTACTAGCACAGATACGCAGTATTTT
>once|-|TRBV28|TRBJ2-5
CASIRGGASLETQYF
TGTGCCAGCATCCGCGGGGGCGCGTCTTTAGAGACCCAGTACTTC
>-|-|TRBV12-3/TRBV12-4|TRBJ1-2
CASSSGSRGYTF
TGTGCCAGCAGTTCCGGTTCTAGGGGCTACACCTTC
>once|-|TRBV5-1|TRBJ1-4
CASSLVPPGGGGGNEKLFF
TGCGCCAGCAGCTTAGTTCCCCCCGGTGGGGGCGGGGGGAATGAAAAACTGTTTTTT
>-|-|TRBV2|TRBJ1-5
CASSILSTGNQPQHF
TGTGCCAGCAGCATTCTAAGTACGGGTAACCAGCCCCAGCATTTT
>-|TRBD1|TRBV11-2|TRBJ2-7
CASSLPGWDRDNEQYF
TGTGCCAGCAGCTTACCCGGCTGGGACAGGGACAACGAGCAGTACTTC
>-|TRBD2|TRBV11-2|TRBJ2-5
CASSPGLAIRETQYF
TGTGCCAGCAGCCCGGGACTAGCGATCCGGGAGACCCAGTACTTC
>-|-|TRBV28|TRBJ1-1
CASSLSPSMNTEAFF
TGTGCCAGCAGTTTATCTCCCAGTATGAACACTGAAGCTTTCTTT
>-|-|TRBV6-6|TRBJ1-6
CASSSVGVGNSPLHF
TGTGCCAGCAGTTCTGTCGGGGTTGGGAATTCACCCCTCCACTTT
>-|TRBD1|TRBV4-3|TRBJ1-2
CASSQDPTHRGLAGYTF
TGCGCCAGCAGCCAAGACCCAACTCACAGGGGGCTGGCTGGCTACACCTTC
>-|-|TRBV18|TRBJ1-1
CASSPLPRGRVDTEAFF
TGTGCCAGCTCACCCCTACCTAGGGGCAGGGTCGACACTGAAGCTTTCTTT
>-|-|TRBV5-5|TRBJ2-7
CASSPDRFYEQYF
TGTGCCAGCAGCCCCGACAGGTTCTACGAGCAGTACTTC
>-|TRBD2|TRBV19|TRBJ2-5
CASSSEGGKFETQYF
TGTGCCAGTAGTAGTGAGGGAGGGAAGTTTGAGACCCAGTACTTC
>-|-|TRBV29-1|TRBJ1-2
CSAGGTTANHGYTF
TGCAGCGCTGGCGGGACAACGGCGAATCATGGCTACACCTTC
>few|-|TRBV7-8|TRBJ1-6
CASSPGNNSPLHF
TGTGCCAGCAGCCCGGGTAACAATTCACCCCTCCACTTT
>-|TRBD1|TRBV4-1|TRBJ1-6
CASSHGQGNSPLHF
TGCGCCAGCAGCCATGGACAGGGGAATTCACCCCTCCACTTT
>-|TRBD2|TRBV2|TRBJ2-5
CARSGGEGETQYF
TGTGCCCGGTCAGGAGGGGAGGGAGAGACCCAGTACTTC
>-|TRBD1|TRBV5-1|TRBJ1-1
CASTNAGGWTEAFF
TGCGCCAGCACCAATGCAGGGGGCTGGACTGAAGCTTTCTTT
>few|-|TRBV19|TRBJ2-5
CASSSRPTSNKETQYF
TGTGCCAGTAGTTCGAGACCCACTAGCAATAAAGAGACCCAGTACTTC